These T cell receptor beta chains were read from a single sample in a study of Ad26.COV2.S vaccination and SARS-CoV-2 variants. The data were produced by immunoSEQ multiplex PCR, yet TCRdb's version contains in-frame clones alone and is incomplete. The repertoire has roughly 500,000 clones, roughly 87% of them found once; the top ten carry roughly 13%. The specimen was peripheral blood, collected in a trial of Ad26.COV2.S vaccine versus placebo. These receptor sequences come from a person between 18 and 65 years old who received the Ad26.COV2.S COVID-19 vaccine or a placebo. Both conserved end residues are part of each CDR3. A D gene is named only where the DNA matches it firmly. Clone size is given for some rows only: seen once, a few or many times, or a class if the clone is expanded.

CASSLEGSKNYEQYF TGTGCCAGCAGCTTAGAGGGATCAAAGAACTACGAGCAGTACTTC TRBJ2-7 15 - TRBV7-2 -
CASSLTSGRVRFF TGTGCCAGCAGCTTAACTAGCGGGAGGGTGAGGTTCTTC TRBJ2-1 13 - TRBV7-2 TRBD2
CAWSVVQRGGTQYF TGTGCCTGGAGTGTAGTCCAGCGCGGTGGGACCCAGTACTTC TRBJ2-5 14 - TRBV30 -
CASSLNTGSYNQPQHF TGTGCCAGCAGCTTAAATACCGGCAGCTACAATCAGCCCCAGCATTTT TRBJ1-5 16 - TRBV7-9 -
CATSLRGRDTQYF TGTGCCACCAGCCTCAGGGGGCGGGATACGCAGTATTTT TRBJ2-3 13 - TRBV15 TRBD1
CASSFSLPGQPQHF TGTGCCAGCAGTTTCAGCCTCCCGGGTCAGCCCCAGCATTTT TRBJ1-5 14 - TRBV27 -
CASSFGGRAQETQYF TGTGCCAGCAGCTTCGGCGGGAGGGCCCAAGAGACCCAGTACTTC TRBJ2-5 15 - TRBV7-3 TRBD2
CASSVGRTSDEQFF TGTGCCAGCAGCGTAGGGAGGACTAGCGATGAGCAGTTCTTC TRBJ2-1 14 - TRBV9 TRBD2
CASGTSGKYTQYF TGTGCCAGTGGGACTAGCGGAAAATATACGCAGTATTTT TRBJ2-3 13 - TRBV3-1/TRBV3-2 TRBD2
CASSLVVAAQETQYF TGTGCCAGCAGCTTAGTAGTAGCGGCTCAAGAGACCCAGTACTTC TRBJ2-5 15 - TRBV7-6 -
CASSLATYEQYF TGTGCCAGCAGTTTAGCAACCTACGAGCAGTACTTC TRBJ2-7 12 - TRBV12-3/TRBV12-4 -
CASTPMRGNQPQHF TGTGCCAGCACCCCTATGAGAGGCAATCAGCCCCAGCATTTT TRBJ1-5 14 few TRBV7-2 -
CASEAGRETQYF TGTGCCAGCGAAGCGGGGCGAGAGACCCAGTACTTC TRBJ2-5 12 - TRBV28 TRBD2
CASSVGVDSHYEQYF TGTGCCAGCAGCGTAGGTGTCGACTCTCACTACGAGCAGTACTTC TRBJ2-7 15 many TRBV9 -
CATSSPPSATRRPGELFF TGTGCCACCAGCAGTCCACCTAGCGCGACAAGAAGGCCCGGGGAGCTGTTTTTT TRBJ2-2 18 - TRBV15 -
CAGGGSGTDTQYF TGTGCCGGGGGCGGGAGTGGCACAGATACGCAGTATTTT TRBJ2-3 13 - TRBV5-4 -
CASSYSGGTYQPQHF TGTGCCAGCAGTTACTCGGGGGGCACCTATCAGCCCCAGCATTTT TRBJ1-5 15 - TRBV6-2/TRBV6-3 -
CASSRDRSEQFF TGTGCCAGCAGCCGCGACCGAAGTGAGCAGTTCTTC TRBJ2-1 12 - TRBV9 -
CASSLANEKLFF TGTGCCAGCAGCCTTGCTAATGAAAAACTGTTTTTT TRBJ1-4 12 - TRBV5-6 -
CASSSARGGYEQYF TGCGCCAGCAGCTCAGCAAGGGGGGGTTACGAGCAGTACTTC TRBJ2-7 14 - TRBV4-3 -
CASSLFGLAEQYF TGTGCCAGCAGTTTATTCGGACTAGCCGAGCAGTACTTC TRBJ2-7 13 - TRBV28 TRBD2
CAWTGHSSYNSPLHF TGTGCCTGGACAGGGCATAGCTCCTATAATTCACCCCTCCACTTT TRBJ1-6 15 - TRBV30 -
CATSPSKGRTDTQYF TGTGCCACCAGTCCCTCAAAAGGTCGGACAGATACGCAGTATTTT TRBJ2-3 15 - TRBV15 -
CASSLGADRVTYEQYF TGCGCCAGCAGCCTAGGGGCCGACAGGGTAACCTACGAGCAGTACTTC TRBJ2-7 16 - TRBV4-1 TRBD1
CASSYSARGSWKETQYF TGTGCCAGCAGTTACTCGGCTCGGGGCTCCTGGAAAGAGACCCAGTACTTC TRBJ2-5 17 few TRBV6-2/TRBV6-3 -